One and the same sample provided the 13 T cell receptor beta chains below, sequenced in a study of cytomegalovirus exposure and HLA in healthy donors. The study ran its PCR with 60 Vbeta and 13 Jbeta primers. Profiled with immunoSEQ multiplex PCR; TCRdb holds only in-frame clones, not every one. The sample shows fewer than 250,000 clones, 79% of them seen only once. The sequenced material came from PBMCs. The receptors were sampled from a woman in her late teens or twenties in good health and CMV-seronegative.

The chain employs TRBV5-5 and TRBJ1-2, with 9 bases identical to TRBD1. Germline lookup yields CDR1 SGHKS and CDR2 YYEKEE (reference sequence). This CDR3 has 14 residues. Unmatched junction bases numbered 6, after V lost 4 bases and J lost 5 bases. CDR3 nucleotide sequence: TGTGCCAGCAGCACCGGGACAGGGTCGTATGGCTACACCTTC. This encodes CASSTGTGSYGYTF.

This clone occurred a few times. The chain combines TRBV5-1 with TRBJ2-1, with a weak D call TRBD2 (6 bases). This CDR3 has 15 amino acids. The V gene's germline CDR1 is SGHRS and CDR2 YFSETQ. Deletions cut 4 bases from V and 4 bases from J, with 15 bases between. The CDR3 is CASSITGTLYNEQFF. The DNA of the CDR3 is TGCGCCAGCAGCATAACCGGGACTCTTTACAATGAGCAGTTCTTC.

This clone came up a few times. The genes are TRBV10-3 and TRBJ2-7, with D possibly matching TRBD2 (6 bases). The germline gives CDR1 ENHRY, CDR2 SYGVKD. V was pared by 6 bases and J by 2 bases, with 17 bases between. The CDR3 loop spans 15 amino acids. Here the CDR3 DNA reads TGTGCCATCAGGCCCGGGAGCGCTCCCGCCTACGAGCAGTACTTC. This translates into CAIRPGSAPAYEQYF.

This clone was recorded a few times. The chain recombines TRBV27 with TRBJ2-2, with 12 bases aligning to TRBD1. V dropped 6 bases and J dropped 8; count of bases not matched to a gene: 4. CDR1 MNHEY and CDR2 SMNVEV come from the germline V gene (reference sequence). The CDR3 spans 14 residues. CDR3 sequence reads: CASSRDRGLGELFF. CDR3 sequence (DNA): TGTGCCAGCAGCCGGGACAGGGGGCTTGGGGAGCTGTTTTTT.

The chain joins TRBV6-4 to TRBJ2-3; 9 nucleotides align to TRBD1. J lost 6 bases, V lost 2 bases, and 6 bases had no gene match. The germline V gene has CDR1 MRHNA and CDR2 SNTAGT. The CDR3 length is 15 residues. CDR3 DNA: TGTGCCAGCAGTGACCGGGACAGGGCCCTGGATACGCAGTATTTT. Its translation: CASSDRDRALDTQYF.

The chain uses TRBV28 and TRBJ2-3; 13 positions match TRBD2. Trimming took 5 bases from V and 0 from J; bases not matched to a gene: 23. CDR1 and CDR2 (germline): MDHEN, SYDVKM. The CDR3 extends over 23 amino acids. The CDR3 protein is CASSPLGRGGTGTSGVSTDTQYF. CDR3 coding DNA: TGTGCCAGCAGTCCCTTGGGAAGAGGGGGCACCGGGACTAGCGGGGTTAGCACAGATACGCAGTATTTT.

The chain joins TRBV2 to TRBJ2-7, with D possibly TRBD2 on 5 matching bases. This CDR3 comprises 12 residues. V lost 7 bases, J lost 0 bases, and 7 bases lay in between. Germline values: CDR1 SNHLY, CDR2 FYNNEI. The CDR3 protein is CASKRDSYEQYF. The DNA for the CDR3 is TGTGCCAGCAAGAGGGACTCCTACGAGCAGTACTTC.

The gene calls are TRBV4-1 and TRBJ2-1; D is uncertain. Germline CDR1 reads MGHRA; CDR2 reads YSYEKL. This CDR3 has 18 amino acids. V was trimmed by 0 bases and J by 9 bases, leaving 24 bases between them. Written as DNA, the CDR3 is TGCGCCAGCAGCCAAGATCCTATGGCGGATTCCCTCCTCGGTGAGCAGTTCTTC. It specifies CASSQDPMADSLLGEQFF.

The chain employs TRBV7-9 and TRBJ2-1; 10 nucleotides match TRBD2. CDR1 and CDR2 (germline): SEHNR, FQNEAQ (reference sequence). J was trimmed by 7 bases and V by 4 bases; bases with no gene match: 10. The CDR3 has 16 residues. CDR3 nucleotides: TGTGCCAGCAGCTATAGCAGCGGGGGGGCCGGGAATGAGCAGTTCTTC. It translates to CASSYSSGGAGNEQFF.

The CDR3 here is CASSQAVGDTEAFF. CDR3 nucleotides: TGCGCCAGCAGTCAAGCCGTAGGGGACACTGAAGCTTTCTTT. The V and J genes are TRBV10-2 and TRBJ1-1, with D perhaps matching TRBD1 (5 bases). The length of the CDR3 is 14 residues. Germline assignment: CDR1 WSHSY and CDR2 SAAADI. Trimming pared 5 bases from V and 3 bases from J, leaving 13 bases between.

This chain's CDR3 is CASSIRGNEQFF. The CDR3 DNA reads TGTGCCAGTAGTATTAGGGGAAATGAGCAGTTCTTC. The chain combines TRBV19 with TRBJ2-1; a weak D match, TRBD1 (5 bases). The CDR3 contains 12 residues. V lost 3 bases, J lost 7 bases, and 7 bases lay in between. CDR1 and CDR2 (germline): LNHDA, SQIVND (reference sequence).

The J gene is TRBJ1-5, the V gene TRBV27, with D possibly TRBD1 on 5 matching bases. V lost 2 bases to trimming and J lost 5 bases, with 10 bases between them. From germline, CDR1 is MNHEY and CDR2 SMNVEV (reference sequence). The CDR3 has 14 residues. The CDR3 spells CASSLLQGHQPQHF. As DNA, the CDR3 is TGTGCCAGCAGTTTACTTCAGGGCCATCAGCCCCAGCATTTT.

This clone appeared a few times. The J gene is TRBJ1-1, the V gene TRBV19; no reliable D call. V lost 0 bases and J 3 bases, leaving 5 bases between the germline ends. This CDR3 region has 13 residues. Looked up from germline, CDR1 is LNHDA and CDR2 is SQIVND (reference sequence). CDR3 region: CASSIDRDTEAFF. In nucleotides, the CDR3 is TGTGCCAGTAGTATAGATCGGGACACTGAAGCTTTCTTT.